This entry lists 23 T cell receptor beta chains sequenced from one sample in a study of identical twins. TCRdb called the 5' RACE reads again in MiXCR, with one record for every CDR3 protein. The data contain about 100,000 distinct CDR3 sequences, roughly 6% of them singletons. Material for sequencing was memory T cells sorted from blood. Source of these receptors: a woman between 50 and 59 years old in good health.

This clonotype occurred a few times. The V and J genes are TRBV20-1 and TRBJ2-1; 11 bases are a match to TRBD2. Trimming at V came to 5 bases and at J to 4 bases, leaving 7 bases not matched to a gene. Germline V gene data show CDR1 as DFQATT and CDR2 as SNEGSKA (reference sequence). The CDR3 is made up of 15 amino acids. The CDR3 DNA reads TGCAGTGCTTACCCACTAGCGGGAGTGTACAATGAGCAGTTCTTC. This codes for CSAYPLAGVYNEQFF.

In its sample, this clonotype was seen many times. The J gene is TRBJ2-1, the V gene TRBV7-9, with unresolved D. Germline V gene sequence: CDR1 SEHNR, CDR2 FQNEAQ (reference sequence). V was shortened by 5 bases and J by 11 bases, with 19 bases between the two germline ends. The CDR3 spans 14 residues. The CDR3 loop is CASSGRGSGPQQFF. The CDR3, as DNA: TGTGCCAGCAGCGGCAGAGGATCCGGCCCCCAGCAGTTCTTC.

The chain uses TRBV20-1 and TRBJ2-5, with 7 bases matching TRBD1. V lost 6 bases and J lost 3; bases outside the gene matches: 13. The CDR3 has 15 residues. The V gene's germline CDR1 is DFQATT and CDR2 SNEGSKA (reference sequence). CDR3 sequence: CSAPRAGGIKETQYF. Here the CDR3 DNA reads TGCAGTGCCCCGCGCGCAGGGGGTATTAAAGAGACCCAGTACTTC.

This clonotype showed up many times. The chain combines TRBV29-1 with TRBJ2-5; TRBD1 agrees at 9 bases. CDR3 length equals 14 residues. J gave up 3 bases and V 1 base, and 3 bases lay outside the gene matches. Per the germline V gene, CDR1 is SQVTM and CDR2 is ANQGSEA. This CDR3 reads CSVEAWTGEETQYF. In nucleotides, the CDR3 is TGCAGCGTTGAAGCATGGACAGGGGAAGAGACCCAGTACTTC.

The table lists this clonotype with many counts. The CDR3 region is CATSRENGAYEQYF. For the CDR3, the DNA is TGTGCCACCAGCAGAGAAAATGGGGCCTACGAGCAGTACTTC. The J gene is TRBJ2-7, the V gene TRBV15; no firm D call. Germline-derived CDR1 and CDR2 are LNHNV and YYDKDF (reference sequence). V shed 0 bases and J shed 2 bases, with 8 bases lying between them. The CDR3 sequence is 14 residues long.

The chain carries TRBV7-9 and TRBJ2-6; 8 nucleotides agree with TRBD1. The CDR3 length is 18 residues. Germline trimming cut 7 bases from V and 0 bases from J; bases unmatched to any gene: 11. Germline V lookup: CDR1 SEHNR, CDR2 FQNEAQ (reference sequence). In nucleotides, the CDR3 is TGTGCCAGCACCTTGGACAGGGCACTTATCTCTGGGGCCAACGTCCTGACTTTC. It yields the protein CASTLDRALISGANVLTF.

The sample holds a few counts of this clonotype. J is TRBJ2-2 and V is TRBV20-1; TRBD2 matches at 11 bases. The CDR3 length is 15 residues. Germline lookup yields CDR1 DFQATT and CDR2 SNEGSKA (reference sequence). J gave up 4 bases and V 6 bases, and 7 bases lay outside the gene matches. In DNA, the CDR3 is TGCAGTGCCCGTACTAGCGGGAGCGGCACCGGGGAGCTGTTTTTT. Its translation is CSARTSGSGTGELFF.

A few counts support this clonotype. The rearrangement joins TRBV29-1 to TRBJ2-4; possibly TRBD2 for D (6 bases). Germline V lookup: CDR1 SQVTM, CDR2 ANQGSEA. The V end was cut by 3 bases, the J end by 10 bases, with 16 bases between. This CDR3 is built from 13 residues. The chain's CDR3 is CSVEKSRRGIQYF. CDR3 coding DNA: TGCAGCGTTGAGAAATCACGGAGGGGTATTCAGTACTTC.

This clonotype was picked up many times. The chain has TRBV15 and TRBJ2-1, with unresolved D. The CDR3 is 16 amino acids. Germline CDR1 and CDR2: LNHNV and YYDKDF (reference sequence). The V gene lost 0 bases and the J gene lost 5 bases, with 14 bases spanning the gap. CDR3 sequence: CATSRDNPPRDNEQFF. Here the CDR3 DNA reads TGTGCCACCAGCAGAGATAATCCCCCCCGAGACAATGAGCAGTTCTTC.

This clonotype has ten or more counts. The rearrangement links TRBV14 to TRBJ2-1; D is unresolved. V lost 4 bases and J 6 bases, leaving 10 bases between the germline ends. CDR3 length equals 13 residues. Looked up from germline, CDR1 is SGHDN and CDR2 is FVKESK. CDR3 protein: CASSPLVSNEQFF. CDR3 DNA sequence: TGTGCCAGCAGCCCTCTAGTATCCAATGAGCAGTTCTTC.

The J gene is TRBJ1-5, the V gene TRBV3-1; perhaps TRBD1 as D (6 bases). The CDR3 loop spans 15 amino acids. Trimming cost V 1 base and J 6 bases, with 13 bases left between them. Germline loops: CDR1 LGHDT, CDR2 YNNKEL (reference sequence). This chain's CDR3 is CASSQGRGRGQPQHF. The CDR3 DNA sequence: TGTGCCAGCAGCCAAGGACGGGGGCGCGGTCAGCCCCAGCATTTT.

This clonotype came up many times. The genes are TRBV2 and TRBJ2-7, with D tentatively TRBD2 (6 bases). Looked up from germline, CDR1 is SNHLY and CDR2 is FYNNEI. CDR3 size: 14 residues. Trimming cost V 7 bases and J 6 bases, with 19 bases left between them. The CDR3 region is CASTPMASVLEQYF. CDR3 DNA sequence: TGTGCCAGCACCCCCATGGCTAGCGTGCTCGAGCAGTACTTC.

The rearrangement joins TRBV30 to TRBJ2-3; D ambiguous. V lost 3 bases to trimming and J lost 5 bases, with 3 bases between them. The CDR3 is 10 amino acids. CDR1 is GTSNPN and CDR2 is SVGIG in the germline V gene (reference sequence). The CDR3: CAWRRDTQYF. The CDR3 nucleotides read TGTGCCTGGAGGCGAGATACGCAGTATTTT.

The rearrangement joins TRBV20-1 to TRBJ2-5; tentatively, D is TRBD1 (7 bases). The V gene lost 5 bases and the J gene lost 5 bases, with 18 bases spanning the gap. This CDR3 spans 14 amino acids. Germline loops: CDR1 DFQATT, CDR2 SNEGSKA (reference sequence). This chain's CDR3 is CSAVGKGAGETQYF. The CDR3 region has the DNA TGCAGTGCTGTTGGGAAGGGGGCGGGGGAGACCCAGTACTTC.

Regarding this clonotype: One base away lies a much larger clone, so this may be a sequencing read error. This sequence joins TRBV10-2 and TRBJ1-2; 8 nucleotides line up with TRBD1. The V segment lost 2 bases and the J segment 9 bases; nucleotides outside the gene matches: 14. CDR3 size: 16 residues. The germline CDR1 and CDR2 sequences are WSHSY and SAAADI. This chain's CDR3 is CASSETSGTGRPCYTF. DNA of the CDR3: TGCGCCAGCAGTGAGACCTCCGGGACAGGACGGCCTTGCTACACCTTC.

This clonotype was seen repeatedly, ten times or more. CDR3 region: CASSQAVRDGGYEQYF. The CDR3 bases are TGCGCCAGCAGCCAAGCTGTCCGGGACGGAGGGTACGAGCAGTACTTC. V gene TRBV4-1 combines with J gene TRBJ2-7, with D possibly being TRBD2 (6 bases). Germline V lookup: CDR1 MGHRA, CDR2 YSYEKL. The CDR3 loop spans 16 amino acids. Trimming took off 1 base at V and 4 bases at J, with 17 bases between the two ends.

This clonotype was recorded at least ten times. The rearrangement uses TRBV4-2 and TRBJ2-5; 9 bases map to TRBD1. The CDR3 totals 16 residues. The trim removed 0 bases at V and 5 bases at J, leaving 7 bases unmatched. Germline V gene sequence: CDR1 LGHNA, CDR2 YNFKEQ. The CDR3 reads CASSQDRDRARETQYF. DNA of the CDR3: TGTGCCAGCAGCCAAGACCGGGACAGGGCCCGGGAGACCCAGTACTTC.

A remark on this clonotype: It is unclear where the CDR3 begins or ends on the DNA, so no DNA is shown, and the CDR3 is as TCRdb lists it. The chain uses TRBV10-3 and TRBJ2-2; the table names TRBD2, a call not compared with the DNA. Germline loops: CDR1 ENHRY, CDR2 SYGVKD. Including both end residues, the CDR3 is 15 amino acids long. The CDR3 loop is CAIRALAGNGELFFF.

This clonotype was detected ten times or more. The CDR3 region is CVVETTDTQYF. DNA for the CDR3: TGTGTAGTGGAGACCACAGATACGCAGTATTTT. The rearrangement uses TRBV3-1 and TRBJ2-3; D is undetermined. From germline, CDR1 is LGHDT and CDR2 YNNKEL (reference sequence). The CDR3 covers 11 residues.

This clonotype was detected once. This chain joins TRBV6-2 or TRBV6-3 and TRBJ2-7; D is unresolved. CDR1 and CDR2 (germline): MNHEY, SVGEGT. This CDR3 has 11 amino acids. Trimming left V 6 bases short and J 3 bases short, with 6 bases between. The CDR3 region has the DNA TGTGCCAGCAGGCAAGACTACGAGCAGTACGTC. Residues: CASRQDYEQYV.

There are a few counts of this clonotype. This chain uses TRBV7-9 with TRBJ2-3, with 9 nucleotides matching TRBD2. Germline V lookup: CDR1 SEHNR, CDR2 FQNEAQ (reference sequence). This CDR3 has 16 amino acids. Trimming took 4 bases from V and 4 from J; bases not matched to a gene: 9. The CDR3 nucleotides read TGTGCCAGCAGCTCTACCGGGACTAGCCGTTCAGATACGCAGTATTTT. Translating it yields CASSSTGTSRSDTQYF.

The sample holds many counts of this clonotype. This sequence joins TRBV12-3 or TRBV12-4 and TRBJ2-3; D gene ambiguous. V was pared by 5 bases and J by 3 bases, with 3 bases between. This CDR3 is 11 amino acids long. The CDR3 here is CASSKTDTQYF. The CDR3 DNA is TGTGCCAGCAGTAAAACAGATACGCAGTATTTT.

This clonotype was recorded many times. V and J are TRBV20-1 and TRBJ2-4, with 7 bases fitting TRBD1. The CDR3 consists of 14 residues. V was clipped by 0 bases and J by 9 bases; unmatched bases: 8. The germline CDR1 and CDR2 sequences are DFQATT and SNEGSKA (reference sequence). The CDR3: CSARDSDRVGIQYF. CDR3 nucleotides: TGCAGTGCTAGAGACTCCGACAGGGTCGGCATTCAGTACTTC.